This T cell receptor beta chain was identified during a study of blood T cell repertoires in COVID-19. Repertoires were generated with immunoSEQ multiplex PCR, while TCRdb's copy carries only in-frame clones and drops some. The table lists 150,000 to 200,000 clones, under 85% of them singletons, with less than 10% in the top ten. The CDR3 loop spans 15 amino acids. Trimming left V 1 base short and J 4 bases short, with 11 bases between. In germline, CDR1 is SGDLS, CDR2 YYNGEE. V is TRBV9 and J is TRBJ1-4; D gene unclear. The receptor comes from an older woman with COVID-19, enrolled during active disease. Sequenced: peripheral blood. CDR3 in DNA: TGTGCCAGCAGCGTATCTCTCAGTATTAATGAAAAACTGTTTTTT. It yields the protein CASSVSLSINEKLFF. The variable domain in full, with the rest retrieved from reference TRBV9 and TRBJ1-4, is DSGVTQTPKHLITATGQRVTLRCSPRSGDLSVYWYQQSLDQGLQFLIQYYNGEERAKGNILERFSAQQFPDLHSELNLSSLELGDSALYFCASSVSLSINEKLFFGSGTQLSVL.